The 29 T cell receptor beta chains below come from one sample, sequenced in a study of blood T cell repertoires in COVID-19. Here immunoSEQ multiplex PCR was the method, and the copy in TCRdb shows in-frame clones only, minus some. The sample has 150,000 or so clones; roughly four fifths are singletons. The sample consisted of peripheral blood. These receptors originate from a human donor with acute or convalescent COVID-19. The donor label of this sample is uncertain.

The rearrangement uses TRBV7-8 and TRBJ2-1; TRBD2 aligns across 10 bases. Trimming at V came to 1 base and at J to 7 bases, leaving 7 bases not matched to a gene. This CDR3 region has 16 residues. In germline, CDR1 is SGHVS, CDR2 FQNEAQ. The CDR3 spells CASSLGSGGAKNEQFF. The CDR3, as DNA: TGTGCCAGCAGCTTAGGCAGCGGGGGGGCGAAGAATGAGCAGTTCTTC.

J is TRBJ2-7 and V is TRBV7-6; D remains unclear. V lost 5 bases, J lost 0 bases, and 11 bases lay in between. Germline V gene data show CDR1 as SGHVS and CDR2 as FNYEAQ. This CDR3 has 14 amino acids. The DNA for the CDR3 is TGTGCCAGCAGCCGCGTCGAGCTCTCCTACGAGCAGTACTTC. Translating gives CASSRVELSYEQYF.

The J gene is TRBJ1-1, the V gene TRBV7-9; TRBD1 agrees at 9 bases. The CDR3 has 14 residues. The germline V gene encodes CDR1 SEHNR and CDR2 FQNEAQ (reference sequence). Trimming at V came to 5 bases and at J to 4 bases, leaving 5 bases not matched to a gene. CDR3 in amino acids: CASSQETGGTEAFF. For the CDR3, the DNA is TGTGCCAGCAGCCAAGAGACAGGGGGCACTGAAGCTTTCTTT.

This rearrangement joins TRBV3-1 (or the pseudogene TRBV3-2) to TRBJ1-2, with TRBD1 as a possible D gene (6 bases). Between the trimmed V and J ends, which lost 1 base and 7 bases, there was a span of 13 bases. The germline V gene has CDR1 LGHDT and CDR2 YNNKEL (reference sequence). This CDR3 is 14 amino acids long. CDR3 nucleotide sequence: TGTGCCAGCAGCCAAGTTCGGGGGGCTGGTGGCTACACCTTC. Translating it yields CASSQVRGAGGYTF.

V gene TRBV3-1 (or the pseudogene TRBV3-2) combines with J gene TRBJ1-2; 9 nucleotides match TRBD1. Trimming took 4 bases from V and 4 from J; bases not matched to a gene: 7. In germline, CDR1 is LGHDT, CDR2 YNNKEL (reference sequence). The length of the CDR3 is 15 residues. The CDR3 DNA follows: TGTGCCAGCAGCCCACGACAGGGGGATCGCTATGGCTACACCTTC. Amino acid sequence: CASSPRQGDRYGYTF.

Only one count was recorded for this clone. J is TRBJ1-2 and V is TRBV18, with D possibly being TRBD1 (5 bases). In germline, CDR1 is KGHSH, CDR2 LQKENI. This CDR3 spans 16 amino acids. V lost 3 bases and J 4 bases, leaving 18 bases between the germline ends. The CDR3: CASSPNPPGTGYGYTF. CDR3 nucleotides: TGTGCCAGCTCACCCAACCCTCCGGGTACAGGCTATGGCTACACCTTC. Using reference TRBV18 and TRBJ1-2 for the parts outside the CDR3, the full variable domain is NAGVMQNPRHLVRRRGQEARLRCSPMKGHSHVYWYRQLPEEGLKFMVYLQKENIIDESGMPKERFSAEFPKEGPSILRIQQVVRGDSAAYFCASSPNPPGTGYGYTFGSGTRLTVV.

The chain links TRBV5-1 to TRBJ1-1; 8 bases align to TRBD1. Germline values: CDR1 SGHRS, CDR2 YFSETQ. The CDR3 has 15 residues. V trimming: 3 bases; J trimming: 3 bases; junction bases outside the gene matches: 7. DNA of the CDR3: TGCGCCAGCAGCTGGACAGGGCTTACGGACACTGAAGCTTTCTTT. It encodes CASSWTGLTDTEAFF.

The J gene is TRBJ2-1, the V gene TRBV19; 7 bases line up with TRBD1. This CDR3 region has 14 residues. Germline lookup yields CDR1 LNHDA and CDR2 SQIVND (reference sequence). Trimming cost V 6 bases and J 8 bases; bases outside gene matches: 10. CDR3 sequence (DNA): TGTGCCAGTAGGGGGACCCGGGACAGTCATGAGCAGTTCTTC. The encoded protein is CASRGTRDSHEQFF.

The genes are TRBV30 and TRBJ2-2; no reliable D call. Germline assignment: CDR1 GTSNPN and CDR2 SVGIG (reference sequence). V was trimmed by 4 bases and J by 3 bases, leaving 12 bases between them. The CDR3 runs to 14 residues. The CDR3 bases are TGTGCCTGGAATCGCCAGGCCTACACCGGGGAGCTGTTTTTT. Protein product: CAWNRQAYTGELFF. Drawing the rest from reference TRBV30 and TRBJ2-2, the complete variable domain is SQTIHQWPATLVQPVGSPLSLECTVEGTSNPNLYWYRQAAGRGLQLLFYSVGIGQISSEVPQNLSASRPQDRQFILSSKKLLLSDSGFYLCAWNRQAYTGELFFGEGSRLTVL.

The gene calls are TRBV5-1 and TRBJ1-1, with D unresolved. The germline V gene encodes CDR1 SGHRS and CDR2 YFSETQ. V lost 0 bases, J lost 5 bases, and 11 bases lay in between. The CDR3 totals 14 residues. CDR3 nucleotides: TGCGCCAGCAGCTTGGCCCTGGCCGGGACTGAAGCTTTCTTT. It encodes CASSLALAGTEAFF.

This chain links TRBV27 with TRBJ1-2, with D possibly matching TRBD1 (5 bases). CDR1 and CDR2 (germline): MNHEY, SMNVEV (reference sequence). This CDR3 has 16 residues. Trimming cost V 4 bases and J 5 bases, with 20 bases left between them. The CDR3 DNA reads TGTGCCAGCAGTTCCCGGGACGGGAGTAGGGATTATGGCTACACCTTC. Translating it yields CASSSRDGSRDYGYTF.

This chain links TRBV4-1 with TRBJ2-5, with D perhaps TRBD1 (7 bases). The V end lost 0 bases, the J end lost 4 bases, and 12 bases lay between the germline ends. The CDR3 extends over 15 amino acids. CDR1 is MGHRA, CDR2 YSYEKL, per germline. The CDR3 region has the DNA TGCGCCAGCAGCCAAGAGGAGGGGGCATCAGAGACCCAGTACTTC. Protein: CASSQEEGASETQYF.

The rearrangement uses TRBV4-1 and TRBJ1-5; D is uncertain. The CDR3 contains 18 residues. CDR1 and CDR2 (germline): MGHRA, YSYEKL. Trimming removed 2 bases at V and 3 bases at J, with 20 bases between. This CDR3 reads CASSQPAAEQPFNQPQHF. For the CDR3, the DNA is TGCGCCAGCAGCCAACCCGCCGCGGAACAACCGTTCAATCAGCCCCAGCATTTT.

This clone was seen only once. The chain recombines TRBV30 with TRBJ1-3; no clear D. Trimming pared 0 bases from V and 4 bases from J, leaving 7 bases between. In germline, CDR1 is GTSNPN, CDR2 SVGIG (reference sequence). The CDR3 contains 13 residues. Written as DNA, the CDR3 is TGTGCCTGGAGTGTCGGGGTCGGAAACACCATATATTTT. Amino acids: CAWSVGVGNTIYF.

This rearrangement joins TRBV6-4 to TRBJ2-2, with TRBD2 as a possible D gene (5 bases). Germline CDR1 MRHNA, CDR2 SNTAGT. V was pared by 6 bases and J by 1 base, with 18 bases between. CDR3 length: 17 residues. CDR3 protein: CASRMSHEGVNTGELFF. CDR3 in DNA: TGTGCCAGCAGAATGAGTCATGAGGGCGTGAACACCGGGGAGCTGTTTTTT.

The sample holds one count of this clone. This chain connects TRBV7-2 to TRBJ2-2; 7 bases map to TRBD2. V was clipped by 4 bases and J by 4 bases; unmatched bases: 12. This CDR3 spans 17 amino acids. The germline V gene has CDR1 SGHTA and CDR2 FQGNSA. DNA for the CDR3: TGTGCCAGCAGCTCCTCGCCGGGGGGTCCCGGCACCGGGGAGCTGTTTTTT. Residues: CASSSSPGGPGTGELFF. Complete variable domain (other parts from reference TRBV7-2 and TRBJ2-2): GAGVSQSPSNKVTEKGKDVELRCDPISGHTALYWYRQSLGQGLEFLIYFQGNSAPDKSGLPSDRFSAERTGGSVSTLTIQRTQQEDSAVYLCASSSSPGGPGTGELFFGEGSRLTVL.

This clone was observed a handful of times. This rearrangement joins TRBV2 to TRBJ1-3; TRBD1 matches at 10 bases. The CDR3 is 16 amino acids. Germline loops: CDR1 SNHLY, CDR2 FYNNEI. Trimming took 8 bases from V and 0 from J; bases not matched to a gene: 7. CDR3 DNA sequence: TGTGCCAGCGAAGGACAGGGGGTTATCTCTGGAAACACCATATATTTT. Protein sequence: CASEGQGVISGNTIYF. Supplemented by reference TRBV2 and TRBJ1-3, the full variable domain reads EPEVTQTPSHQVTQMGQEVILRCVPISNHLYFYWYRQILGQKVEFLVSFYNNEISEKSEIFDDQFSVERPDGSNFTLKIRSTKLEDSAMYFCASEGQGVISGNTIYFGEGSWLTVV.

J is TRBJ1-3 and V is TRBV7-2, with D perhaps matching TRBD1 (6 bases). This CDR3 contains 14 residues. In germline, CDR1 is SGHTA, CDR2 FQGNSA. V lost 6 bases and J 3 bases, leaving 12 bases between the germline ends. The CDR3 loop is CASRPGGGGNTIYF. The CDR3 DNA is TGTGCCAGCAGGCCTGGGGGCGGTGGAAACACCATATATTTT.

Notes on this clone: The sample carries other DNA sequences with the same CDR3. This chain joins TRBV30 and TRBJ1-3, with D possibly matching TRBD1 (5 bases). The V end was cut by 3 bases, the J end by 1 base, with 10 bases between. The germline CDR1 and CDR2 sequences are GTSNPN and SVGIG (reference sequence). The CDR3 is made up of 14 amino acids. In DNA, the CDR3 is TGTGCCTGGAGCCGGGGGAATTCTGGAAACACCATATATTTT. Translating gives CAWSRGNSGNTIYF.

This clone has only a few counts. The rearrangement joins TRBV7-6 to TRBJ1-2, with 8 positions matching TRBD1. CDR1 is SGHVS and CDR2 is FNYEAQ in the germline V gene. The CDR3 spans 16 residues. The trim removed 4 bases at V and 6 bases at J, leaving 13 bases unmatched. CDR3 bases: TGTGCCAGCAGCTCGGACAGGGCCGCTTTGACCAATGGCTACACCTTC. Residues: CASSSDRAALTNGYTF.

This clone was seen more than once but under ten times. The CDR3 DNA reads TGTGCCTGGAGTCCCACAGGGGGGCACTACACCGGGGAGCTGTTTTTT. This codes for CAWSPTGGHYTGELFF. V and J are TRBV30 and TRBJ2-2; 8 bases line up with TRBD1. Trimming at V came to 2 bases and at J to 3 bases, leaving 8 bases not matched to a gene. The CDR3 extends over 16 amino acids. CDR1 GTSNPN and CDR2 SVGIG come from the germline V gene (reference sequence).

V gene TRBV7-2 combines with J gene TRBJ2-3, with D unclear. V lost 1 base and J lost 4, with 12 bases in between. This CDR3 is 15 amino acids long. From germline, CDR1 is SGHTA and CDR2 FQGNSA. The CDR3: CASSLVRLRADTQYF. CDR3 nucleotide sequence: TGTGCCAGCAGCTTAGTTCGTCTTCGAGCAGATACGCAGTATTTT.

This clone was found a few times. This chain joins TRBV10-3 and TRBJ2-2, with D perhaps TRBD1 (9 bases). Trimming took off 10 bases at V and 3 bases at J, with 21 bases between the two ends. Germline V gene sequence: CDR1 ENHRY, CDR2 SYGVKD. The CDR3 totals 16 residues. The CDR3 spells CATRAGDRAYTGELFF. Here the CDR3 DNA reads TGTGCCACCCGAGCGGGGGACAGGGCATACACCGGGGAGCTGTTTTTT.

The chain combines TRBV5-1 with TRBJ1-1; D gene unclear. Per the germline V gene, CDR1 is SGHRS and CDR2 is YFSETQ. The CDR3 extends over 12 amino acids. Between the trimmed V and J ends, which lost 5 bases and 2 bases, there was a span of 7 bases. CDR3 residues: CASRETNTEAFF. Here the CDR3 DNA reads TGCGCCAGCAGAGAGACTAACACTGAAGCTTTCTTT. The full variable domain, its missing parts supplied by reference TRBV5-1 and TRBJ1-1, is KAGVTQTPRYLIKTRGQQVTLSCSPISGHRSVSWYQQTPGQGLQFLFEYFSETQRNKGNFPGRFSGRQFSNSRSEMNVSTLELGDSALYLCASRETNTEAFFGQGTRLTVV.

This sequence joins TRBV5-6 and TRBJ1-1; TRBD1 agrees at 8 bases. The CDR3 extends over 14 amino acids. CDR1 and CDR2 (germline): SGHDT, YYEEEE. V lost 4 bases and J lost 1; bases outside the gene matches: 3. As DNA, the CDR3 is TGTGCCAGCAGCGAAGGACAGGGGAACACTGAAGCTTTCTTT. Encoded protein: CASSEGQGNTEAFF. The full variable domain, with the rest looked up from reference TRBV5-6 and TRBJ1-1, is DAGVTQSPTHLIKTRGQQVTLRCSPKSGHDTVSWYQQALGQGPQFIFQYYEEEERQRGNFPDRFSGHQFPNYSSELNVNALLLGDSALYLCASSEGQGNTEAFFGQGTRLTVV.

There are a few counts of this clone. At one of its ends the junction is not consistent with the germline gene, which may arise from a read error. The rearrangement joins TRBV19 to TRBJ1-5, with 12 bases lining up with TRBD1. Per the germline V gene, CDR1 is LNHDA and CDR2 is SQIVND (reference sequence). CDR3 size: 15 residues. As DNA, the CDR3 is TGTGCCAGCCGGGACAGGGGGCATAGCGATCAGCCCCAGCATTTT. It is translated as CASRDRGHSDQPQHF.

This clone has only a few counts. This sequence joins TRBV20-1 and TRBJ2-5; D remains ambiguous. The CDR3 length is 10 residues. Between the trimmed V and J ends, which lost 4 bases and 6 bases, there was a span of 6 bases. Per the germline V gene, CDR1 is DFQATT and CDR2 is SNEGSKA (reference sequence). The CDR3 DNA sequence: TGCAGTGCTATTCTAAAGACCCAGTACTTC. Its translation: CSAILKTQYF.

The V gene is TRBV6-5, the J gene TRBJ1-1; TRBD1 agrees at 9 bases. Trimming at V came to 6 bases and at J to 6 bases, leaving 5 bases not matched to a gene. Per germline, CDR1 MNHEY and CDR2 SVGAGI. CDR3 length: 13 amino acids. DNA of the CDR3: TGTGCCAGCAGACAGGGGGCGAGGGCTGAAGCTTTCTTT. Protein: CASRQGARAEAFF.

The chain recombines TRBV11-2 with TRBJ1-2; D call uncertain. CDR1 and CDR2 (germline): SGHAT, FQNNGV. V lost 1 base to trimming and J lost 2 bases, with 11 bases between them. This CDR3 is built from 15 residues. The CDR3 region has the DNA TGTGCCAGCAGCTTAGCGTATAGAGGGAACTATGGCTACACCTTC. Translating it yields CASSLAYRGNYGYTF.